Presented here are 7 T cell receptor beta chains from one specimen sequenced in a study of blood T cell repertoires in COVID-19. Some clones are missing from TCRdb's copy, which holds only in-frame ones; the method was immunoSEQ multiplex PCR. The sample contains 310,000 or so clones, roughly 90% of which appear only once. Material: peripheral blood. The receptors originated from a woman aged 30 to 39 with COVID-19, enrolled during active disease.

This clone was observed a single time. V gene TRBV28 combines with J gene TRBJ1-4, with 12 positions matching TRBD1. Per the germline V gene, CDR1 is MDHEN and CDR2 is SYDVKM. The CDR3 covers 15 residues. Trimming at V came to 6 bases and at J to 7 bases, leaving 6 bases not matched to a gene. The chain's CDR3 is CASSPGQGAGEKLFF. CDR3 in DNA: TGTGCCAGCAGCCCGGGACAGGGGGCTGGTGAAAAACTGTTTTTT.

The chain employs TRBV11-2 and TRBJ1-2; D is possibly TRBD1 (6 bases). The germline CDR1 and CDR2 sequences are SGHAT and FQNNGV. The CDR3 consists of 17 residues. V dropped 5 bases and J dropped 2 bases, with 21 bases sitting between them. The DNA for the CDR3 is TGTGCCAGCAGCCCTACCGGGGTTACAGGGATAAACTATGGCTACACCTTC. Translated, it gives CASSPTGVTGINYGYTF.

The chain combines TRBV6-5 with TRBJ1-4; possible D gene TRBD1, 6 bases. CDR1 is MNHEY, CDR2 SVGAGI, per germline. V lost 10 bases, J lost 8 bases, and 17 bases lay in between. The CDR3 consists of 13 residues. In DNA, the CDR3 is TGTGCCATTGGGGGGGGCGCAGTAGAAAAACTGTTTTTT. It is translated as CAIGGGAVEKLFF.

The chain joins TRBV6-5 to TRBJ2-2, with 10 positions matching TRBD2. Germline trimming cut 6 bases from V and 2 bases from J; bases unmatched to any gene: 3. The CDR3 sequence is 15 residues long. Germline V gene data show CDR1 as MNHEY and CDR2 as SVGAGI. DNA of the CDR3: TGTGCCAGCAGAGGACTAGCGGTAAACACCGGGGAGCTGTTTTTT. Its translation is CASRGLAVNTGELFF.

This clone has a single count. V is TRBV10-1 and J is TRBJ2-7, with 14 bases aligning to TRBD2. Trimming removed 9 bases from V and 3 bases from J; junction bases left unmatched: 1. Germline V lookup: CDR1 WNHNN, CDR2 SYGVQD (reference sequence). The CDR3 sequence is 13 residues long. CDR3 bases: TGCGCCAGGGGACTAGCGGGAGACTACGAGCAGTACTTC. Translating gives CARGLAGDYEQYF.

The genes are TRBV10-3 and TRBJ2-3, with D possibly being TRBD1 (5 bases). The CDR3 is 14 amino acids. Germline V gene lookup returns CDR1 ENHRY and CDR2 SYGVKD. V was pared by 6 bases and J by 0 bases, with 10 bases between. CDR3 coding DNA: TGTGCCATCAGACTGACAGCTAGCACAGATACGCAGTATTTT. This translates into CAIRLTASTDTQYF.

This clone has only a few counts. The chain links TRBV5-8 to TRBJ1-1; TRBD1 matches at 9 bases. V lost 2 bases, J lost 3 bases, and 11 bases stayed unmatched. The V gene's germline CDR1 is SGHTS and CDR2 YDEGEE. The CDR3 contains 17 residues. CDR3 nucleotide sequence: TGTGCCAGCAGCTTCGGATTTCGACAGGGGGAGGACACTGAAGCTTTCTTT. It translates to CASSFGFRQGEDTEAFF.